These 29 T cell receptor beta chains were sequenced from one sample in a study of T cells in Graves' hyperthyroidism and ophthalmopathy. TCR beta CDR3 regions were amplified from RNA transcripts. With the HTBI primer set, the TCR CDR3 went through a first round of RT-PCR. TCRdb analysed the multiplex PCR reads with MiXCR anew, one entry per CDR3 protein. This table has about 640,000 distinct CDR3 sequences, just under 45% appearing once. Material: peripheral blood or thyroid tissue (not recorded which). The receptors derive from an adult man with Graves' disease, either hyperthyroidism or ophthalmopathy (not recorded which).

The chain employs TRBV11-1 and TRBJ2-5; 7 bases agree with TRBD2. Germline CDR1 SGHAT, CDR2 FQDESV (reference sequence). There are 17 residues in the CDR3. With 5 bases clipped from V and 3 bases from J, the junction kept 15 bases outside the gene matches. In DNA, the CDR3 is TGTGCCAGCAGCGGCAGAGCGGGGACGGGGCGTAAAGAGACCCAGTACTTC. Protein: CASSGRAGTGRKETQYF.

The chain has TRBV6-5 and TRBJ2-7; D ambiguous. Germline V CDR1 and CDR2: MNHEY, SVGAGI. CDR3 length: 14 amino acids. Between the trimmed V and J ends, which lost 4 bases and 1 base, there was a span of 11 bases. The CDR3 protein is CASSFPDESYEQYF. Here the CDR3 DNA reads TGTGCCAGCAGTTTCCCAGACGAGTCCTACGAGCAGTACTTC.

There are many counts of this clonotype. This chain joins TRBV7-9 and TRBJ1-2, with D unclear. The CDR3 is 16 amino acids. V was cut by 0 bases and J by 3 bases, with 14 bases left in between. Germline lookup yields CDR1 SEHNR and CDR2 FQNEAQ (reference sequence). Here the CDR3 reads CASSLALREADYGYTF. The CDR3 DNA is TGTGCCAGCAGCTTAGCCCTCCGGGAGGCAGACTATGGCTACACCTTC.

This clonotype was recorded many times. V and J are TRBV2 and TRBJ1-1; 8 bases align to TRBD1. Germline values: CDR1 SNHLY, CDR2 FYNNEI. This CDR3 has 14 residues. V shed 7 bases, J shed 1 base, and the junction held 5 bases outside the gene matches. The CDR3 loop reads CASMSGTGNTEAFF. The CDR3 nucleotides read TGTGCCAGCATGTCCGGGACAGGGAACACTGAAGCTTTCTTT.

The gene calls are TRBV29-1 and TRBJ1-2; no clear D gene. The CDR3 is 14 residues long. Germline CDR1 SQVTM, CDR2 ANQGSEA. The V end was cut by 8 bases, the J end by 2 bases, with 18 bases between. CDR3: CSSEGYSPNYGYTF. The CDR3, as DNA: TGCAGCAGTGAGGGTTACAGCCCCAACTATGGCTACACCTTC.

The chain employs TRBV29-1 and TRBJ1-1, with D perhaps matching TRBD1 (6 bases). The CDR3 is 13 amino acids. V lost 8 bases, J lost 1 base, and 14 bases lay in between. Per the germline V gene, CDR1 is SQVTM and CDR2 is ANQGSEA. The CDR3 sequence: CSRGGASNTEAFF. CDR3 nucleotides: TGCAGCCGAGGGGGTGCCTCGAACACTGAAGCTTTCTTT.

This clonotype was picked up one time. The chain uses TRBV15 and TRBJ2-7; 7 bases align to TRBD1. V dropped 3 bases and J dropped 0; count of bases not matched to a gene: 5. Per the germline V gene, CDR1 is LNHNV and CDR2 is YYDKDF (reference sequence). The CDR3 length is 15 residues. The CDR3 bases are TGTGCCACCAGCAGCCACCGGGACAGCTCCTACGAGCAGTACTTC. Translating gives CATSSHRDSSYEQYF. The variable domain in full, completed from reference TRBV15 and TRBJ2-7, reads DAMVIQNPRYQVTQFGKPVTLSCSQTLNHNVMYWYQQKSSQAPKLLFHYYDKDFNNEADTPDNFQSRRPNTSFCFLDIRSPGLGDTAMYLCATSSHRDSSYEQYFGPGTRLTVT.

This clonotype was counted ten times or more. In nucleotides, the CDR3 is TGCGCCAGCAGTCAACCAGCTACGGGACTCAAGGGCACTGAAGCTTTCTTT. Amino acids: CASSQPATGLKGTEAFF. The chain carries TRBV10-2 and TRBJ1-1, with a possible D match to TRBD1 (5 bases). With 5 bases removed from V and 4 bases from J, the gap between germline ends came to 23 bases. The germline V gene has CDR1 WSHSY and CDR2 SAAADI. The length of the CDR3 is 17 residues.

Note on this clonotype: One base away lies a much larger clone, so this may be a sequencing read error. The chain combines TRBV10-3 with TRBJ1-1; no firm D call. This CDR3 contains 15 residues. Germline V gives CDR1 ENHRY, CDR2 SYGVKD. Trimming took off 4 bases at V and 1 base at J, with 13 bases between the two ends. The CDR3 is CAISGWSGRNTEAFF. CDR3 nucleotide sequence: TGTGCCATCAGTGGTTGGTCCGGCAGGAACACTGAAGCTTTCTTT.

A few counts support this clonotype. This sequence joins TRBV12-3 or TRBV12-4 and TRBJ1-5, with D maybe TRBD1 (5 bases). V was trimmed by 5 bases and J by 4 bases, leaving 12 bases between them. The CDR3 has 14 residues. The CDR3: CASSGGSGNQPQHF. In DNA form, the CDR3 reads TGTGCCAGCAGTGGGGGGTCGGGGAATCAGCCCCAGCATTTT.

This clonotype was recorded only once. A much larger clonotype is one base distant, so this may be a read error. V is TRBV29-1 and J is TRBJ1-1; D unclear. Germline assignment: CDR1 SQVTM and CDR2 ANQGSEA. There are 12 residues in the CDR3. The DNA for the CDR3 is TGCAGCGTTGGGTCAGCAAACACTGAAGCTCTCTTT. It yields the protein CSVGSANTEALF.

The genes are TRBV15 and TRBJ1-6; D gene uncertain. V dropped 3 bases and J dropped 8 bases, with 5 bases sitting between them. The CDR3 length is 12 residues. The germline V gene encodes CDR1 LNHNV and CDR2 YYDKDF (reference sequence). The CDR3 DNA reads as TGTGCCACCAGCAGGATCCATTCACCCCTCCACTTT. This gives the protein CATSRIHSPLHF.

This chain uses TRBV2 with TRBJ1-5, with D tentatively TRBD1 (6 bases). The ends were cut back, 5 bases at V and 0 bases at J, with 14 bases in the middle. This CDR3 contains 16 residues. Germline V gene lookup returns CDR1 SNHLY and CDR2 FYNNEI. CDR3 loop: CASSSAGVHSNQPQHF. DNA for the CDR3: TGTGCCAGCAGTTCCGCAGGGGTCCATAGCAATCAGCCCCAGCATTTT.

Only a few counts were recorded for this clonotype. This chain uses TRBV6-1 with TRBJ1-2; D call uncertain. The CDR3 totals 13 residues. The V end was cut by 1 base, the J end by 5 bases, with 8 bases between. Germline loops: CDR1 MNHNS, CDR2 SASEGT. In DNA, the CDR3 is TGTGCCAGCAGTGAAGTGGCAGTTTATGGCTACACCTTC. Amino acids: CASSEVAVYGYTF.

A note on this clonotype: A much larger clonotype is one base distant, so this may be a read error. The CDR3 loop reads CASSPGQGADQSQHF. CDR3 nucleotides: TGTGCCAGCAGTCCCGGACAGGGGGCTGATCAGTCCCAGCATTTT. V usage is TRBV7-9 and J usage is TRBJ1-5; 11 nucleotides line up with TRBD1. CDR1 and CDR2 (germline): SEHNR, FQNEAQ (reference sequence). The CDR3 length is 15 residues.

This CDR3 reads CASKYATGGAEFGYTF. CDR3 coding DNA: TGTGCCAGCAAATACGCCACAGGGGGCGCGGAATTTGGCTACACCTTC. The genes are TRBV6-1 and TRBJ1-2, with 9 bases lining up with TRBD1. Germline V gives CDR1 MNHNS, CDR2 SASEGT. V shed 7 bases and J 7 bases; nucleotides not matched to a gene: 16. There are 16 residues in the CDR3.

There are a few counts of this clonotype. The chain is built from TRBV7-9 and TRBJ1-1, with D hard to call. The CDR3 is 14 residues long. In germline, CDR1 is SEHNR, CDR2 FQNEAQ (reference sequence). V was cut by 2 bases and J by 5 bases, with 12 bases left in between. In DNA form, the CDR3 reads TGTGCCAGCAGCTTAAGCGGAGAAGGTACTGAAGCTTTCTTT. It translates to CASSLSGEGTEAFF.

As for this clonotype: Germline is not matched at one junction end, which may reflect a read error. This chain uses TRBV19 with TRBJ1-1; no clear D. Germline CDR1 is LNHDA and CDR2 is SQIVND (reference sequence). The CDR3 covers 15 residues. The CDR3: CASSSIEGVNTGAFF. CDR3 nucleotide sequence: TGTGCCAGTAGTAGTATAGAGGGCGTCAACACTGGAGCTTTCTTT.

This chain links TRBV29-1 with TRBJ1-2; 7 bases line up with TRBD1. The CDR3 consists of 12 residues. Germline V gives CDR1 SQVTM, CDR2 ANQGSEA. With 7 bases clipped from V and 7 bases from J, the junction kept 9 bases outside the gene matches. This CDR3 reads CSAGDRVPGYTF. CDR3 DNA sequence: TGCAGCGCCGGAGACAGGGTTCCTGGCTACACCTTC.

The DNA of the CDR3 is TGTGCCATCGGACGGAGGGAGGTTGATGGCTACACCATATATTTT. This codes for CAIGRREVDGYTIYF. V and J are TRBV10-3 and TRBJ1-3; D gene uncertain. In germline, CDR1 is ENHRY, CDR2 SYGVKD. Trimming removed 8 bases from V and 8 bases from J, with 22 bases in between. The CDR3 runs 15 residues.

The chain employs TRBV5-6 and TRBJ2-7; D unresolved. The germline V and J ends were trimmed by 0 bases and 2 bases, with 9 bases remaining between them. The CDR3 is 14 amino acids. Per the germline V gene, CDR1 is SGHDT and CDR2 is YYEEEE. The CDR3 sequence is CASSLGSAAYEQYF. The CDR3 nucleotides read TGTGCCAGCAGCTTGGGCTCAGCCGCCTACGAGCAGTACTTC.

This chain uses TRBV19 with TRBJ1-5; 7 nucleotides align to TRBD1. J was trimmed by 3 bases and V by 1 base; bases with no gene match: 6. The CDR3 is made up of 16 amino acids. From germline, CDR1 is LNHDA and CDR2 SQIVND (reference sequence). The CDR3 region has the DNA TGTGCCAGTAGTATAGTGTCAGGGGGGAACAATCAGCCCCAGCATTTT. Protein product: CASSIVSGGNNQPQHF. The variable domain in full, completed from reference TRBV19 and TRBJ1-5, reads DGGITQSPKYLFRKEGQNVTLSCEQNLNHDAMYWYRQDPGQGLRLIYYSQIVNDFQKGDIAEGYSVSREKKESFPLTVTSAQKNPTAFYLCASSIVSGGNNQPQHFGDGTRLSIL.

The CDR3 loop is CASSFLTGTGDSNTEAFF. The CDR3 nucleotides are TGTGCCAGCAGCTTTTTGACCGGGACAGGGGATTCGAACACTGAAGCTTTCTTT. The chain links TRBV7-9 to TRBJ1-1, with 10 nucleotides matching TRBD1. Germline-derived CDR1 and CDR2 are SEHNR and FQNEAQ (reference sequence). Trimming removed 3 bases from V and 1 base from J; junction bases left unmatched: 11. The length of the CDR3 is 18 residues.

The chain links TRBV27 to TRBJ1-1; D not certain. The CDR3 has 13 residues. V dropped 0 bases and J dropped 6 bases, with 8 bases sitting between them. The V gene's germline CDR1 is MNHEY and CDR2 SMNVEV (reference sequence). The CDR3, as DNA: TGTGCCAGCAGTTTATCGGGGAGGCCTGAAGCTTTCTTT. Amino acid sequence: CASSLSGRPEAFF.

The CDR3 sequence is CSARDRLGRGETQYF. For the CDR3, the DNA is TGCAGTGCTAGAGATCGGCTGGGCCGGGGAGAGACCCAGTACTTC. The J gene is TRBJ2-5, the V gene TRBV20-1, with D perhaps matching TRBD2 (5 bases). This CDR3 region has 15 residues. Trimming took 0 bases from V and 4 from J, leaving 15 bases between them. Germline V gene lookup returns CDR1 DFQATT and CDR2 SNEGSKA (reference sequence).

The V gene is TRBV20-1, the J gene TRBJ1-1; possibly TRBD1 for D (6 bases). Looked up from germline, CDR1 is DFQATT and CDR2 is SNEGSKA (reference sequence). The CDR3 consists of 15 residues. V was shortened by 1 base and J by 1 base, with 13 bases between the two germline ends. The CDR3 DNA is TGCAGTGCTAGAGCGGAGGGACACCCGAACACTGAAGCTTTCTTT. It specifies CSARAEGHPNTEAFF.

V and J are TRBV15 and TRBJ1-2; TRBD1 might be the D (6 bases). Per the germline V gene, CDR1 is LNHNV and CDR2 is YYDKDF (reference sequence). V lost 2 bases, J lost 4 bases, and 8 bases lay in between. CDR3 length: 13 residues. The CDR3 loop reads CATSRKDSYGYTF. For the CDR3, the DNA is TGTGCCACCAGCAGAAAGGACAGCTATGGCTACACCTTC. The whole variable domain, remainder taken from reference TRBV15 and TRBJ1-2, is DAMVIQNPRYQVTQFGKPVTLSCSQTLNHNVMYWYQQKSSQAPKLLFHYYDKDFNNEADTPDNFQSRRPNTSFCFLDIRSPGLGDTAMYLCATSRKDSYGYTFGSGTRLTVV.

Here the CDR3 DNA reads TGTGCCAGCCATAACTTCAGGGGCCCCAATCAGCCCCAGCATTTT. Its translation: CASHNFRGPNQPQHF. The J gene is TRBJ1-5, the V gene TRBV28, with TRBD1 as a possible D gene (6 bases). The CDR3 has 15 residues. Germline-derived CDR1 and CDR2 are MDHEN and SYDVKM. V lost 8 bases and J lost 3, with 17 bases in between.

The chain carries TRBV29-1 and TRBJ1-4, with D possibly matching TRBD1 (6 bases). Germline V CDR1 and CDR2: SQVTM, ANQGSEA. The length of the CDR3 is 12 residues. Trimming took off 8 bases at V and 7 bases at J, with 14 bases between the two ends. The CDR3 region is CSSPGVGEKLFF. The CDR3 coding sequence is TGCAGCTCACCAGGGGTGGGTGAAAAACTGTTTTTT. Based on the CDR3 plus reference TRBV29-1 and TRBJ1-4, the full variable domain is SAVISQKPSRDICQRGTSLTIQCQVDSQVTMMFWYRQQPGQSLTLIATANQGSEATYESGFVIDKFPISRPNLTFSTLTVSNMSPEDSSIYLCSSPGVGEKLFFGSGTQLSVL.